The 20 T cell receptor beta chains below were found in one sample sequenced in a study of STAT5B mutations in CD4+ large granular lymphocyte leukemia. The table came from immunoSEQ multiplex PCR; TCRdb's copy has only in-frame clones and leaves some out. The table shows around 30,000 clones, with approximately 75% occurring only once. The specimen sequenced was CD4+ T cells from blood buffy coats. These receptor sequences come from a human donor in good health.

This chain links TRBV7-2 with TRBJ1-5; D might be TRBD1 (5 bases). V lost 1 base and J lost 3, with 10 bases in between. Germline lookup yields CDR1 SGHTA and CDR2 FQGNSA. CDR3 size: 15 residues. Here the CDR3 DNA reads TGTGCCAGCAGCTTAGGGGCGGGGGACAATCAGCCCCAGCATTTT. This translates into CASSLGAGDNQPQHF.

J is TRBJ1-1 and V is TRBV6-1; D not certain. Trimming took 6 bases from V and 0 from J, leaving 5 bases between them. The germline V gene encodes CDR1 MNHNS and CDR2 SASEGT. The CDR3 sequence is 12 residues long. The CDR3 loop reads CASSLMNTEAFF. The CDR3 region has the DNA TGTGCCAGCAGCCTCATGAACACTGAAGCTTTCTTT.

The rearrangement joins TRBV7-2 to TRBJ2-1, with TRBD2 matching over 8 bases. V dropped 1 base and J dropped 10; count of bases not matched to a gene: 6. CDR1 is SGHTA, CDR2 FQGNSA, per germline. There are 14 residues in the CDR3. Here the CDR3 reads CASSLGRTSQEQFF. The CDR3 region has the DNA TGTGCCAGCAGCTTAGGGAGGACTAGCCAGGAGCAGTTCTTC.

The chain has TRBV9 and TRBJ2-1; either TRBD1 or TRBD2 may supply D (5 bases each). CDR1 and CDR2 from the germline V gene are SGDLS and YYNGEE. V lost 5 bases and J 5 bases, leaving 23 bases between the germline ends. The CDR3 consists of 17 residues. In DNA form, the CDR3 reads TGTGCCAGCAGGGGGCCCGGGAAATGGTCTACTGACAATGAGCAGTTCTTC. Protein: CASRGPGKWSTDNEQFF.

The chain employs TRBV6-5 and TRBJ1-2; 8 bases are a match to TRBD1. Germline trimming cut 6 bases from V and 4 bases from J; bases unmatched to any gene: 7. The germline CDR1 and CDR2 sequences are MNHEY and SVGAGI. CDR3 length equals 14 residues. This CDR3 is CASRRDRNSYGYTF. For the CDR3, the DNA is TGTGCCAGCAGGCGGGACAGGAACAGCTATGGCTACACCTTC.

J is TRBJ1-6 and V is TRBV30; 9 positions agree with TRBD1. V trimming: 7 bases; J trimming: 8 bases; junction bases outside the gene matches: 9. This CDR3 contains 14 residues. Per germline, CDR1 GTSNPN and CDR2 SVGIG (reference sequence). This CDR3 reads CAFRKGQGDSPLHF. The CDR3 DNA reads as TGTGCCTTCAGGAAGGGACAGGGTGATTCACCCCTCCACTTT.

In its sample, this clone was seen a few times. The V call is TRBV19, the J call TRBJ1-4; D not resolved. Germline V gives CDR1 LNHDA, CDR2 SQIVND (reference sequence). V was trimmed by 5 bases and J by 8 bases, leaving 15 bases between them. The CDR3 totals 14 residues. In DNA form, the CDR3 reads TGTGCCAGTAGTGATCGAACCAGCGGGGAAAAACTGTTTTTT. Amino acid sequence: CASSDRTSGEKLFF.

The CDR3 sequence: CASSFSQVQDTQYF. CDR3 in DNA: TGTGCCAGCAGCTTTTCGCAGGTTCAGGATACGCAGTATTTT. This chain links TRBV7-9 with TRBJ2-3; no reliable D call. V was clipped by 3 bases and J by 6 bases, with 13 bases between them. The CDR3 has 14 residues. Germline CDR1 reads SEHNR; CDR2 reads FQNEAQ (reference sequence).

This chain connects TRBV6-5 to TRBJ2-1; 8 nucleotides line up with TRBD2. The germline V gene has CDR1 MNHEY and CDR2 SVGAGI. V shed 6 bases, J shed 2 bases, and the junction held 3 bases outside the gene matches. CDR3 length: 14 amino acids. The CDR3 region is CASSDSGTYNEQFF. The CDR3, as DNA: TGTGCCAGCAGCGATAGCGGGACCTACAATGAGCAGTTCTTC.

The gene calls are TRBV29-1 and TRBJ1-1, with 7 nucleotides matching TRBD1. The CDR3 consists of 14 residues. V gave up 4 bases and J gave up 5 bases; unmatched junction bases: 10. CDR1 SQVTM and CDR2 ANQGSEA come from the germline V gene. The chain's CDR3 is CSVASRQGDTEAFF. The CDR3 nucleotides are TGCAGCGTTGCGTCACGACAGGGCGATACTGAAGCTTTCTTT.

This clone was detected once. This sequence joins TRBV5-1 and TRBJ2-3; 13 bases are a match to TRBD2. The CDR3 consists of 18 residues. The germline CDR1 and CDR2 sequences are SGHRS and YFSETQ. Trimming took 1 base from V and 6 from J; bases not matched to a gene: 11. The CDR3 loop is CASSLSPSGTSGKDTQYF. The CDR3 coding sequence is TGCGCCAGCAGCTTGTCTCCCTCCGGGACTAGCGGGAAGGATACGCAGTATTTT.

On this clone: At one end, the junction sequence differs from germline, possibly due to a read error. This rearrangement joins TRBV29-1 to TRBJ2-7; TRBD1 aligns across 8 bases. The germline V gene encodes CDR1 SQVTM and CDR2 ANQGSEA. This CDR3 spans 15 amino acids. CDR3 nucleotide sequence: TGCAGCGTTGTTAACTCCGGACAGGGCTCCGACGAGCAGTACTTC. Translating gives CSVVNSGQGSDEQYF.

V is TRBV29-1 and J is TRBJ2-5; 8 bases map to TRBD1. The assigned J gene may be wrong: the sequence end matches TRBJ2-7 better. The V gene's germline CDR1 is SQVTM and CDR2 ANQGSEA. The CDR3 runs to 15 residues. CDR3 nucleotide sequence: TGCAGCGTTTCTTCCGGGACAGGAAACTCCTACGAGCAGTACTTC. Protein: CSVSSGTGNSYEQYF.

The CDR3 DNA follows: TGTGCCATCAGGGGGGACGTCACCACAGATACGCAGTATTTT. Residues: CAIRGDVTTDTQYF. The rearrangement joins TRBV10-3 to TRBJ2-3; D could derive from TRBD1 or TRBD2 (5 bases each). CDR1 is ENHRY and CDR2 is SYGVKD in the germline V gene. Between the trimmed V and J ends, which lost 6 bases and 2 bases, there was a span of 12 bases. The CDR3 sequence is 14 residues long.

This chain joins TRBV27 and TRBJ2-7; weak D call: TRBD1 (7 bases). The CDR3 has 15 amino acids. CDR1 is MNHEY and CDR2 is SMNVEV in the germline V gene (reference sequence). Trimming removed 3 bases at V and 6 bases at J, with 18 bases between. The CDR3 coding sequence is TGTGCCAGCAGTTTCTGGGGGGCCAACAGGGGCGAGCAGTACTTC. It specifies CASSFWGANRGEQYF.

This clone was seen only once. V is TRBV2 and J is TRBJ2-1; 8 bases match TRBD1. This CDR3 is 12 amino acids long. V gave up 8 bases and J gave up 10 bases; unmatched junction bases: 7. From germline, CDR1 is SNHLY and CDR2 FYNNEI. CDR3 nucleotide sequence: TGTGCCAGCTATCGAGGACAGGGAGAGCAGTTCTTC. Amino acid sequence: CASYRGQGEQFF.

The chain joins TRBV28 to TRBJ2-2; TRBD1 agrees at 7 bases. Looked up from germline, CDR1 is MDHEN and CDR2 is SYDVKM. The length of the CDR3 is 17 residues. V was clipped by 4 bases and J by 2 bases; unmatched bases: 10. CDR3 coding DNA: TGTGCCAGCAGTTCTACTCGGGACAGCCAAAACACCGGGGAGCTGTTTTTT. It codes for CASSSTRDSQNTGELFF. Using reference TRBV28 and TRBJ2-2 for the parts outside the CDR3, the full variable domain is DVKVTQSSRYLVKRTGEKVFLECVQDMDHENMFWYRQDPGLGLRLIYFSYDVKMKEKGDIPEGYSVSREKKERFSLILESASTNQTSMYLCASSSTRDSQNTGELFFGEGSRLTVL.

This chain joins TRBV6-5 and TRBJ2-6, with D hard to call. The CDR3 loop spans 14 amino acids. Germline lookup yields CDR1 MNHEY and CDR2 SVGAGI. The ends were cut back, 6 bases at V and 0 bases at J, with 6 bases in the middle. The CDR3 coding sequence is TGTGCCAGCAGGTCAAGCTCTGGGGCCAACGTCCTGACTTTC. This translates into CASRSSSGANVLTF.

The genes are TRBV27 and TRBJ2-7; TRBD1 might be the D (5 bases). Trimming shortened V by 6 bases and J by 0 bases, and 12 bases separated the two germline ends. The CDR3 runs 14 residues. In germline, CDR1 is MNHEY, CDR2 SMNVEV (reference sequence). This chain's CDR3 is CASRSWGSSYEQYF. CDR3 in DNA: TGTGCCAGCAGGAGCTGGGGCAGCTCCTACGAGCAGTACTTC.

The CDR3 loop is CASSLGQGPRPTGELFF. CDR3 nucleotide sequence: TGTGCCAGCAGCCTGGGACAGGGCCCTCGTCCCACCGGGGAGCTGTTTTTT. V gene TRBV5-4 combines with J gene TRBJ2-2; 9 bases line up with TRBD1. The J segment lost 4 bases and the V segment lost 4 bases, leaving 11 bases of the junction unmatched. The germline V gene encodes CDR1 SGHNT and CDR2 YYREEE (reference sequence). The CDR3 is 17 amino acids.